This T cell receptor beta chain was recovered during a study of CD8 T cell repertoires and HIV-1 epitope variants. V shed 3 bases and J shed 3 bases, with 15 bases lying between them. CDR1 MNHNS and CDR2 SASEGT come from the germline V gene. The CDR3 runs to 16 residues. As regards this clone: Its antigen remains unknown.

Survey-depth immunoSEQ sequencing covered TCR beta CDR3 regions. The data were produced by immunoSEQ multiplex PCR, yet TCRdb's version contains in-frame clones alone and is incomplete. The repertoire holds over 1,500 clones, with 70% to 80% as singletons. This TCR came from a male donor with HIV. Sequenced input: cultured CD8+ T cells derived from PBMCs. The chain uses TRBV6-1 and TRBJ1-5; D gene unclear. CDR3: CASSDMGLYNNQPQHF. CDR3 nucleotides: TGTGCCAGCAGTGATATGGGGTTGTATAACAATCAGCCCCAGCATTTT.